Shown below are 29 T cell receptor beta chains from a single sample sequenced in a study of T cells after yellow fever vaccination. TCRdb used MiXCR to reprocess the 5' RACE reads, holding one entry per CDR3 protein. The sample consists of approximately 160,000 distinct CDR3 sequences, around 8.5% of them appearing once. This sample comprised CD8+ T cells sorted from PBMCs, obtained 45 days after the yellow fever booster vaccination. Receptor source: a man between 18 and 35 years old who received the YFV17D yellow fever vaccine.

This clonotype occurred a few times. The chain carries TRBV4-1 and TRBJ2-1; 9 bases are shared with TRBD1. Trimming at V came to 4 bases and at J to 8 bases, leaving 6 bases not matched to a gene. CDR3 length: 14 residues. Looked up from germline, CDR1 is MGHRA and CDR2 is YSYEKL. The CDR3 sequence is CASSPPGQGYEQFF. The CDR3 DNA follows: TGCGCCAGCAGCCCTCCGGGACAGGGTTATGAGCAGTTCTTC.

This clonotype was seen a few times. The V and J genes are TRBV5-8 and TRBJ1-5; D not resolved. Germline values: CDR1 SGHTS, CDR2 YDEGEE. The CDR3 is made up of 13 amino acids. The V end lost 2 bases, the J end lost 6 bases, and 9 bases lay between the germline ends. CDR3 nucleotide sequence: TGTGCCAGCAGCTTATTCGGTAGTCAGCCCCAGCATTTT. Its translation: CASSLFGSQPQHF.

The chain couples TRBV21-1 to TRBJ2-7; TRBD1 reflects the table's D call only, with no check against the DNA. TRBV21-1 is recorded as a pseudogene. The CDR3 is made up of 15 amino acids. CDR3 in amino acids: CASIPTRRQTYEQYV. CDR3 coding DNA: TGTGCCAGCATCCCAACCCGGCGCCAAACCTACGAGCAGTACGTC.

This clonotype was detected only a few times. The gene calls are TRBV7-9 and TRBJ1-1; D possibly corresponds to TRBD1 (6 bases). Germline loops: CDR1 SEHNR, CDR2 FQNEAQ (reference sequence). V gave up 5 bases and J gave up 11 bases, with 18 bases separating them. The length of the CDR3 is 13 residues. CDR3 protein: CASSPGHPTAAFF. For the CDR3, the DNA is TGTGCCAGCAGCCCGGGACATCCAACGGCGGCTTTCTTT.

Worth noting for this clonotype: The CDR3 does not close with the conserved phenylalanine or tryptophan, likely indicating a read error. The chain combines TRBV29-1 with TRBJ1-6; the match to TRBD1 covers 10 bases. V lost 6 bases, J lost 7 bases, and 3 bases stayed unmatched. This CDR3 is built from 13 residues. Germline V gene sequence: CDR1 SQVTM, CDR2 ANQGSEA. The CDR3 loop is CSVRDRGNSPLHV. CDR3 bases: TGCAGCGTCCGGGACAGGGGAAATTCACCCCTCCACGTT.

This clonotype was observed a handful of times. This sequence joins TRBV7-9 and TRBJ2-7; D uncertain. In germline, CDR1 is SEHNR, CDR2 FQNEAQ (reference sequence). The V gene lost 0 bases and the J gene lost 7 bases, with 10 bases spanning the gap. This CDR3 has 13 residues. CDR3 region: CASSLATNGEQYV. The CDR3 bases are TGTGCCAGCAGCTTAGCGACGAACGGAGAGCAGTACGTC.

This sequence joins TRBV7-3 and TRBJ2-5; D remains unclear. The germline CDR1 and CDR2 sequences are SGHTA and FQGTGA. This CDR3 spans 14 amino acids. Trimming shortened V by 5 bases and J by 2 bases, and 12 bases separated the two germline ends. For the CDR3, the DNA is TGTGCCAGCAGCATGACCGGCCTACAAGAGACCCAGTACTTC. As protein: CASSMTGLQETQYF.

In this sample, this clonotype turned up many times. The genes are TRBV4-3 and TRBJ2-1, with TRBD2 matching over 9 bases. Germline V gene sequence: CDR1 LGHNA, CDR2 YSLEER. Trimming removed 0 bases from V and 4 bases from J; junction bases left unmatched: 4. This CDR3 has 16 residues. In DNA, the CDR3 is TGCGCCAGCAGCCAAGATTCCGCGGGGGGGTACAATGAGCAGTTCTTC. Protein: CASSQDSAGGYNEQFF.

The chain employs TRBV28 and TRBJ2-1, with D possibly TRBD2 on 5 matching bases. V was trimmed by 3 bases and J by 7 bases, leaving 13 bases between them. The germline V gene encodes CDR1 MDHEN and CDR2 SYDVKM. CDR3 length: 14 amino acids. The CDR3 protein is CASSFRTRTNEQFF. The CDR3 nucleotides read TGTGCCAGCAGTTTTAGAACTAGGACGAATGAGCAGTTCTTC.

This chain uses TRBV6-5 with TRBJ2-1; D not certain. Trimming took off 3 bases at V and 8 bases at J, with 5 bases between the two ends. The CDR3 is 11 amino acids. Germline V gene data show CDR1 as MNHEY and CDR2 as SVGAGI. In nucleotides, the CDR3 is TGTGCCAGCAGTTATAGTTATGAGCAGTTCTTC. It codes for CASSYSYEQFF.

This clonotype was detected a few times. The rearrangement links TRBV14 to TRBJ2-5; TRBD1 matches 8 bases. The germline V gene has CDR1 SGHDN and CDR2 FVKESK. CDR3 length: 15 residues. Trimming at V came to 3 bases and at J to 5 bases, leaving 8 bases not matched to a gene. CDR3 nucleotide sequence: TGTGCCAGCAGCCACGGACAGGGCTTCTGGGAGACCCAGTACTTC. It codes for CASSHGQGFWETQYF.

The rearrangement uses TRBV30 and TRBJ1-1; unclear D gene. Trimming removed 2 bases from V and 3 bases from J, with 10 bases in between. This CDR3 comprises 13 residues. Germline CDR1 reads GTSNPN; CDR2 reads SVGIG (reference sequence). CDR3 loop: CAWSPRRDTEAFF. Written as DNA, the CDR3 is TGTGCCTGGAGTCCACGACGAGACACTGAAGCTTTCTTT.

This chain uses TRBV7-9 with TRBJ2-4; D perhaps matches TRBD2 (6 bases). Trimming cost V 1 base and J 2 bases, with 18 bases left between them. CDR3 length: 18 amino acids. Germline loops: CDR1 SEHNR, CDR2 FQNEAQ (reference sequence). In DNA form, the CDR3 reads TGTGCCAGCAGCTTAGGGGCCCTCCGGCGGGGACCCAAAAACATTCAGTACTTC. Amino acid sequence: CASSLGALRRGPKNIQYF.

V usage is TRBV7-2 and J usage is TRBJ2-7; 13 nucleotides agree with TRBD2. This CDR3 comprises 14 residues. The J segment lost 6 bases and the V segment lost 5 bases, leaving 4 bases of the junction unmatched. The germline V gene encodes CDR1 SGHTA and CDR2 FQGNSA. The DNA of the CDR3 is TGTGCCAGCAGCATAACTAGCGGGGGGGTCGAGCAGTACGTC. This translates into CASSITSGGVEQYV.

In this sample, this clonotype turned up a few times. V and J are TRBV5-6 and TRBJ1-1; possible D gene TRBD1, 6 bases. This CDR3 has 16 residues. V gave up 4 bases and J gave up 7 bases, with 23 bases separating them. Germline loops: CDR1 SGHDT, CDR2 YYEEEE. The CDR3 spells CASSGRGYREGDEAFF. CDR3 bases: TGTGCCAGCAGCGGAAGAGGGTACAGGGAAGGGGATGAAGCTTTCTTT.

V usage is TRBV11-2 and J usage is TRBJ2-3, with no clear D. Germline CDR1 reads SGHAT; CDR2 reads FQNNGV. This CDR3 spans 15 amino acids. Trimming took 5 bases from V and 2 from J, leaving 14 bases between them. In DNA, the CDR3 is TGTGCCAGCAGCGAATACCCCCTATCCACAGATACGCAGTATTTT. This sequence encodes CASSEYPLSTDTQYF.

V is TRBV4-1 and J is TRBJ1-2; D is unclear. CDR1 and CDR2 from the germline V gene are MGHRA and YSYEKL. The length of the CDR3 is 15 residues. V gave up 1 base and J gave up 3 bases, with 12 bases separating them. The CDR3 sequence is CASSQAPGRHYGYTF. CDR3 coding DNA: TGCGCCAGCAGCCAAGCCCCAGGACGGCACTATGGCTACACCTTC.

CDR3 residues: CASSLVSQGGITGELFF. In nucleotides, the CDR3 is TGTGCCAGCAGCTTAGTATCGCAGGGAGGAATTACCGGGGAGCTGTTTTTT. The chain uses TRBV11-2 and TRBJ2-2, with D perhaps matching TRBD2 (6 bases). Germline CDR1 is SGHAT and CDR2 is FQNNGV. The CDR3 has 17 residues. V gave up 1 base and J gave up 5 bases, with 17 bases separating them.

J is TRBJ2-7 and V is TRBV24-1; D perhaps matches TRBD2 (6 bases). Trimming took 12 bases from V and 4 from J, leaving 12 bases between them. Per the germline V gene, CDR1 is KGHDR and CDR2 is SFDVKD. The CDR3 extends over 11 amino acids. CDR3 sequence: CAGKGGYEQYV. In DNA, the CDR3 is TGTGCCGGGAAGGGAGGATACGAGCAGTACGTC.

This sequence joins TRBV29-1 and TRBJ1-1, with D possibly matching TRBD1 (5 bases). CDR3 length: 12 amino acids. Germline V CDR1 and CDR2: SQVTM, ANQGSEA. V was shortened by 7 bases and J by 7 bases, with 16 bases between the two germline ends. DNA for the CDR3: TGCAGCGCCTGGGACCGACCGAATGAAGCTTTCTTT. It translates to CSAWDRPNEAFF.

This clonotype was picked up many times. The rearrangement links TRBV27 to TRBJ2-1; 8 nucleotides agree with TRBD2. J was trimmed by 5 bases and V by 8 bases; bases with no gene match: 14. Looked up from germline, CDR1 is MNHEY and CDR2 is SMNVEV (reference sequence). The CDR3 extends over 16 amino acids. This CDR3 is CASVPSPGLDHNEQFF. The CDR3 DNA reads as TGTGCCAGCGTACCCTCACCGGGACTAGACCACAATGAGCAGTTCTTC.

This clonotype was detected many times. V is TRBV29-1 and J is TRBJ2-2, with a tentative D call TRBD2 (5 bases). Germline loops: CDR1 SQVTM, CDR2 ANQGSEA. V was pared by 4 bases and J by 6 bases, with 9 bases between. The CDR3 contains 12 residues. In nucleotides, the CDR3 is TGCAGCGTTGCCCTAGCTCCCGGGGAGCTGTTTTTT. Protein: CSVALAPGELFF.

Only a few counts were recorded for this clonotype. V gene TRBV28 combines with J gene TRBJ1-5, with 7 positions matching TRBD1. Germline trimming cut 3 bases from V and 0 bases from J; bases unmatched to any gene: 11. The germline V gene has CDR1 MDHEN and CDR2 SYDVKM. CDR3 length: 18 residues. CDR3 region: CASSFLVDRKYSNQPQHF. CDR3 nucleotides: TGTGCCAGCAGTTTCTTGGTGGACAGGAAGTATAGCAATCAGCCCCAGCATTTT.

The chain joins TRBV12-3 or TRBV12-4 to TRBJ1-4; D is possibly TRBD1 (5 bases). This CDR3 has 14 amino acids. V dropped 6 bases and J dropped 3 bases, with 11 bases sitting between them. CDR3 loop: CASRRQSPNEKLFF. The CDR3, as DNA: TGTGCCAGCAGGCGACAGAGCCCTAATGAAAAACTGTTTTTT.

This clonotype was detected a few times. V and J are TRBV27 and TRBJ1-6; no reliable D call. Trimming cost V 5 bases and J 7 bases, with 15 bases left between them. The CDR3 sequence is 15 residues long. Germline V gives CDR1 MNHEY, CDR2 SMNVEV (reference sequence). Written as DNA, the CDR3 is TGTGCCAGCAGTCCCCTCACTTCGGGGAATTCACCCCTCCACTTT. As protein: CASSPLTSGNSPLHF.

The rearrangement uses TRBV7-3 and TRBJ2-7, with 8 bases identical to TRBD2. This CDR3 spans 14 amino acids. V was pared by 5 bases and J by 2 bases, with 5 bases of the junction left unmatched. The V gene's germline CDR1 is SGHTA and CDR2 FQGTGA. The chain's CDR3 is CASSLSGGTYEQYF. The CDR3 coding sequence is TGTGCCAGCAGCCTAAGCGGGGGAACCTACGAGCAGTACTTC.

The chain is built from TRBV20-1 and TRBJ2-3, with 7 bases matching TRBD2. CDR3 length equals 14 residues. With 5 bases clipped from V and 8 bases from J, the junction kept 13 bases outside the gene matches. Germline-derived CDR1 and CDR2 are DFQATT and SNEGSKA (reference sequence). The CDR3 here is CSAPREAGVGTQYF. The CDR3, as DNA: TGCAGTGCTCCTCGTGAGGCGGGAGTCGGTACGCAGTATTTT.

This clonotype has a count of ten or more. The chain employs TRBV29-1 and TRBJ2-4; D may correspond to TRBD1 or TRBD2 (5 bases each). Germline V gene data show CDR1 as SQVTM and CDR2 as ANQGSEA. This CDR3 contains 14 residues. V was clipped by 2 bases and J by 3 bases, with 11 bases between them. The CDR3 sequence: CSVEKGSGKNIQYF. The DNA of the CDR3 is TGCAGCGTTGAAAAGGGGAGCGGCAAAAACATTCAGTACTTC.

This clonotype was found a few times. J is TRBJ1-1 and V is TRBV4-3, with a tentative D call TRBD1 (5 bases). The germline V gene has CDR1 LGHNA and CDR2 YSLEER. The V end lost 0 bases, the J end lost 1 base, and 12 bases lay between the germline ends. The CDR3 runs to 16 residues. CDR3 in amino acids: CASSQEFPTANTEAFF. The CDR3 DNA reads TGCGCCAGCAGCCAAGAATTCCCGACAGCGAACACTGAAGCTTTCTTT.